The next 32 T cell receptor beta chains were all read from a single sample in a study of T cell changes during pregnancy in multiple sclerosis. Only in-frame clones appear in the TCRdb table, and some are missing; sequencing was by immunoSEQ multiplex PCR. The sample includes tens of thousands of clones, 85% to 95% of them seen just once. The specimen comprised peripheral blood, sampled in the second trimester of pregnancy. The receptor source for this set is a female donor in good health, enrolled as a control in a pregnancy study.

The CDR3 protein is CASSRARRELFF. The CDR3 DNA reads TGTGCCAGCAGTCGGGCCCGGCGGGAGCTGTTTTTT. The J gene is TRBJ1-4, the V gene TRBV6-1, with no clear D. The tail of the sequence fits TRBJ2-2 better, so the J call may be wrong. The germline CDR1 and CDR2 sequences are MNHNS and SASEGT. The CDR3 contains 12 residues.

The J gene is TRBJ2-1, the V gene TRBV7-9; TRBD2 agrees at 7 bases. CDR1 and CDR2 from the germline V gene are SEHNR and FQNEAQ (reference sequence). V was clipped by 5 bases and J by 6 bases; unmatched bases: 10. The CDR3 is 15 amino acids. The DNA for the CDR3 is TGTGCCAGCAGCCCAGCGGGACTCCACGGCAATGAGCAGTTCTTC. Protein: CASSPAGLHGNEQFF.

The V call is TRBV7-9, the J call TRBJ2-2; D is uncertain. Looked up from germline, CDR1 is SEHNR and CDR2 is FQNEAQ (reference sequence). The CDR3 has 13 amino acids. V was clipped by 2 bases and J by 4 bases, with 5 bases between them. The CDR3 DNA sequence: TGTGCCAGCAGCTTACACTCCACCGGGGAGCTGTTTTTT. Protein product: CASSLHSTGELFF.

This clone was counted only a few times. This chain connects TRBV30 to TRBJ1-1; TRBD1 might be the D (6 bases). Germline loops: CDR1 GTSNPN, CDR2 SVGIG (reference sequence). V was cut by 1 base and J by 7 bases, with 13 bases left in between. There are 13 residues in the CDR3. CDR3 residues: CAWSAGTTGEAFF. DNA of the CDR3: TGTGCCTGGAGTGCCGGGACAACCGGTGAAGCTTTCTTT.

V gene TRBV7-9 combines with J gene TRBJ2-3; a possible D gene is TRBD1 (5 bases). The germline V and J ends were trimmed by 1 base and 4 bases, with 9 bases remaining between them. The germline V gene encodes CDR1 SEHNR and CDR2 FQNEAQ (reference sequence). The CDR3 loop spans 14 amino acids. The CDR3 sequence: CASSLGGGSDTQYF. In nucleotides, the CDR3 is TGTGCCAGCAGCTTAGGGGGCGGTTCAGATACGCAGTATTTT.

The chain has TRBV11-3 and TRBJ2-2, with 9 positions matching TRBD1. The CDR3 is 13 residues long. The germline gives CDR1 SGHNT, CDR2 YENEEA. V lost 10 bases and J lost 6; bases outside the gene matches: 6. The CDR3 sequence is CATSNRGPGELFF. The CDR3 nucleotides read TGTGCCACTTCGAACAGGGGGCCCGGGGAGCTGTTTTTT.

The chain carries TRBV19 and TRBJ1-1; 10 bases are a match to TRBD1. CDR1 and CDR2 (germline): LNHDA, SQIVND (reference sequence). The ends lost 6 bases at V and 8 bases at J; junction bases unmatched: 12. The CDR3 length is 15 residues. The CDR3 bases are TGTGCCAGTAGACCAACAGGGACAGGGGAGTTAGAAGCTTTCTTT. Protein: CASRPTGTGELEAFF.

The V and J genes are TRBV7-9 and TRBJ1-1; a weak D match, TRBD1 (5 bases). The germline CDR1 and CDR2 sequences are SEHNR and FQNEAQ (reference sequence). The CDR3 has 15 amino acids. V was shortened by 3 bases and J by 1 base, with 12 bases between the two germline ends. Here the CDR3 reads CASSFSGGGNTEAFF. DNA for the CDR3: TGTGCCAGCAGCTTCTCCGGGGGGGGGAACACTGAAGCTTTCTTT.

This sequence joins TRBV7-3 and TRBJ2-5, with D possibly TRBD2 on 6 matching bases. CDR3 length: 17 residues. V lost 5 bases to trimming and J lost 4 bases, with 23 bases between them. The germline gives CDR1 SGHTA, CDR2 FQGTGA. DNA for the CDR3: TGTGCCAGCAGCCCAAGGGGCGGGGCCTACTTCGGAGAGACCCAGTACTTC. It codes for CASSPRGGAYFGETQYF.

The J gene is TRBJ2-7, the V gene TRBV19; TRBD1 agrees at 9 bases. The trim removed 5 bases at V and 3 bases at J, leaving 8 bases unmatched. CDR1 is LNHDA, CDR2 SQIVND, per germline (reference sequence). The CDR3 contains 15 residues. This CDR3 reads CASSPDRGTLYEQYF. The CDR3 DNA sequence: TGTGCCAGTAGTCCCGACAGGGGGACCCTCTACGAGCAGTACTTC.

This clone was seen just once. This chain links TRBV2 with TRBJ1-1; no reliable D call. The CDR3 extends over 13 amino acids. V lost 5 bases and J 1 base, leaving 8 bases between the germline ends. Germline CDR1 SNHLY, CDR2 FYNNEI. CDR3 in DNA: TGTGCCAGCAGTATCGCAGAGAACACTGAAGCTTTCTTT. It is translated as CASSIAENTEAFF.

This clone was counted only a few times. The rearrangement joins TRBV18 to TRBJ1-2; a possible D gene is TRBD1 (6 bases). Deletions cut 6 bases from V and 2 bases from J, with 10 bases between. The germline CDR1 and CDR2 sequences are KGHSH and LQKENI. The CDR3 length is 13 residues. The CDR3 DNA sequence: TGTGCCAGCTCTCGGACAGAAAACTATGGCTACACCTTC. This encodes CASSRTENYGYTF.

The CDR3 coding sequence is TGTGCCAGCAGCTTAGGACTAGCGGGGTACACAGATACGCAGTATTTT. Translation gives CASSLGLAGYTDTQYF. The chain joins TRBV7-2 to TRBJ2-3; 11 positions agree with TRBD2. The CDR3 consists of 16 residues. V lost 1 base to trimming and J lost 2 bases; unmatched junction nucleotides: 2. CDR1 is SGHTA and CDR2 is FQGNSA in the germline V gene.

CDR3 DNA sequence: TGTGCCAGCAGCGCTTCCGGGACAGGGGTCGAGCAGTACTTC. Translation gives CASSASGTGVEQYF. This chain connects TRBV9 to TRBJ2-7, with 10 bases matching TRBD1. Germline V lookup: CDR1 SGDLS, CDR2 YYNGEE. The V segment lost 3 bases and the J segment 6 bases; nucleotides outside the gene matches: 6. The CDR3 totals 14 residues.

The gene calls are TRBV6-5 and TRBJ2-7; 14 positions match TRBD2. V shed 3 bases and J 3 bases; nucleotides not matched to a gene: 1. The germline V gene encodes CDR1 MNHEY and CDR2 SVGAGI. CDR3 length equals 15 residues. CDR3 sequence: CASSYGTSGGYEQYF. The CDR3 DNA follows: TGTGCCAGCAGTTATGGGACTAGCGGGGGCTACGAGCAGTACTTC.

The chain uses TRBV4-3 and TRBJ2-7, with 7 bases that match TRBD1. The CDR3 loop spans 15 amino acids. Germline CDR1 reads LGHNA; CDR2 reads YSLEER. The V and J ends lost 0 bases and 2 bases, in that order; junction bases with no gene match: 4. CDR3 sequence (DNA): TGCGCCAGCAGCCAAGAAGAGACAGGGCCCTACGAGCAGTACTTC. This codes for CASSQEETGPYEQYF.

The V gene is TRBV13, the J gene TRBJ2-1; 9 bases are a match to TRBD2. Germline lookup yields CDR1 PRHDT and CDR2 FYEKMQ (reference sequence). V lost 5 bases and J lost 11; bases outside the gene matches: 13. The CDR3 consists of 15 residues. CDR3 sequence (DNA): TGTGCCAGCAGCGAAGAGGGCCTAGCGGGGTTCAAGCAGTTCTTC. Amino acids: CASSEEGLAGFKQFF.

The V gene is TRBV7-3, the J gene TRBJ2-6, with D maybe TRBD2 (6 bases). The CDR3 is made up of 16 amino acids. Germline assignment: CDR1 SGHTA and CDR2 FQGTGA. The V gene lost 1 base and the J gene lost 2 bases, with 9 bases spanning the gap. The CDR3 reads CASSLKGGAGANVLTF. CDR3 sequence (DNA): TGTGCCAGCAGCTTAAAAGGAGGGGCTGGGGCCAACGTCCTGACTTTC.

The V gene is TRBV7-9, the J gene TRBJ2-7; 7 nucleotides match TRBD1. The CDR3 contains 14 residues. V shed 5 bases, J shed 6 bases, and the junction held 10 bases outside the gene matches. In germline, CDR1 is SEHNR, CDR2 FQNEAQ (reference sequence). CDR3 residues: CASSIDRVLGEQYF. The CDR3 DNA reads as TGTGCCAGCAGCATAGACAGGGTTTTAGGCGAGCAGTACTTC.

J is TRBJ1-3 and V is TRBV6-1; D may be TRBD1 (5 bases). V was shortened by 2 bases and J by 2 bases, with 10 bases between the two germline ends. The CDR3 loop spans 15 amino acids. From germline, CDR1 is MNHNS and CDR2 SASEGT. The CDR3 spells CASSELGGPGNTIYF. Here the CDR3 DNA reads TGTGCCAGCAGTGAATTGGGGGGTCCTGGAAACACCATATATTTT.

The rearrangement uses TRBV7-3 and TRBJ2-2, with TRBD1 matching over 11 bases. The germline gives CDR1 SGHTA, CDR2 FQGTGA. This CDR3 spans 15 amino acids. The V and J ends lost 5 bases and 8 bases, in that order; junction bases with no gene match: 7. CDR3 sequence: CASSPRTGGNGELFF. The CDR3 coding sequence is TGTGCCAGCAGCCCTCGGACAGGGGGCAATGGGGAGCTGTTTTTT.

Written as DNA, the CDR3 is TGTGCCAGCAGCGACGACAGGGGGCCTAACTATGGCTACACCTTC. Protein: CASSDDRGPNYGYTF. V and J are TRBV9 and TRBJ1-2, with TRBD1 matching 10 bases. The CDR3 runs to 15 residues. The V gene's germline CDR1 is SGDLS and CDR2 YYNGEE. V lost 3 bases and J lost 0; bases outside the gene matches: 2. Based on the CDR3 plus reference TRBV9 and TRBJ1-2, the full variable domain is DSGVTQTPKHLITATGQRVTLRCSPRSGDLSVYWYQQSLDQGLQFLIQYYNGEERAKGNILERFSAQQFPDLHSELNLSSLELGDSALYFCASSDDRGPNYGYTFGSGTRLTVV.

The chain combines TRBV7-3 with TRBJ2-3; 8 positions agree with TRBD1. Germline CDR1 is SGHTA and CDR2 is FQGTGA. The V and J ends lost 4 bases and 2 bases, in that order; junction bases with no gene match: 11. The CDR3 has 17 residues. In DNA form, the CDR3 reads TGTGCCAGCAGCTCGGGACAGGTTCTTCATATCACAGATACGCAGTATTTT. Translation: CASSSGQVLHITDTQYF.

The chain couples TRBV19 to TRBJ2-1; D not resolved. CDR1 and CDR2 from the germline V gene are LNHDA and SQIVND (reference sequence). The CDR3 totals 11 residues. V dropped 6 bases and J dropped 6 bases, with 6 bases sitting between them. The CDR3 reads CASSSANEQFF. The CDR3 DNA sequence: TGTGCCAGTAGCAGCGCCAATGAGCAGTTCTTC.

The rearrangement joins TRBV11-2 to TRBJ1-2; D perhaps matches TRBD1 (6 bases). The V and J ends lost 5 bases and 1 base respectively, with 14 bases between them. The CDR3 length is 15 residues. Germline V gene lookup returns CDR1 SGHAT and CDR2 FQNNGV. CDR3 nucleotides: TGTGCCAGCAGCGCGGACGGGACAAGTAACTATGGCTACACCTTC. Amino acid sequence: CASSADGTSNYGYTF.

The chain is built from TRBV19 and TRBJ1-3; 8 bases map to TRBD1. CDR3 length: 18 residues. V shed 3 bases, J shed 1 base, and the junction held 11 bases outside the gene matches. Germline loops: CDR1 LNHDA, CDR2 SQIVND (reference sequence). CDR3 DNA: TGTGCCAGTAGTATCGACAGGGGTAGGATCCTTTCTGGAAACACCATATATTTT. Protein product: CASSIDRGRILSGNTIYF.

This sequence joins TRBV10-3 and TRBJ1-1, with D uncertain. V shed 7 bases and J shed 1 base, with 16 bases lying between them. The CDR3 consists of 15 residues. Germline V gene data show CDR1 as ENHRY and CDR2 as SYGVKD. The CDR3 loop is CAIKEAGRANTEAFF. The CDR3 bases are TGTGCCATCAAGGAAGCGGGTAGAGCGAACACTGAAGCTTTCTTT.

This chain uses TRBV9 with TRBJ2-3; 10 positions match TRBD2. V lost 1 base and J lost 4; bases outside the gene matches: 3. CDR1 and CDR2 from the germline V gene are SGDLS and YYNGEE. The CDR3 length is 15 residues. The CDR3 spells CASSVLAGESDTQYF. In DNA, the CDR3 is TGTGCCAGCAGCGTACTAGCGGGGGAGTCAGATACGCAGTATTTT.

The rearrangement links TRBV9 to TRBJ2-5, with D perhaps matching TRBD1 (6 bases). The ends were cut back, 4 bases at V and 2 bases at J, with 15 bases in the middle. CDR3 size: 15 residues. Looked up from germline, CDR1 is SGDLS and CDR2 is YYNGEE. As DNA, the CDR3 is TGTGCCAGCAGCCCAGGGGAGCTCCAACAAGAGACCCAGTACTTC. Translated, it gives CASSPGELQQETQYF.

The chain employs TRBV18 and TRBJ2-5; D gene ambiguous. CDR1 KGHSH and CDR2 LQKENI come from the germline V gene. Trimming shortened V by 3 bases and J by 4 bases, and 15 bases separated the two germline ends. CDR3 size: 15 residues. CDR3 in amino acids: CASSPRSSVSETQYF. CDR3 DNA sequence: TGTGCCAGCTCACCTAGATCCTCGGTTTCAGAGACCCAGTACTTC.

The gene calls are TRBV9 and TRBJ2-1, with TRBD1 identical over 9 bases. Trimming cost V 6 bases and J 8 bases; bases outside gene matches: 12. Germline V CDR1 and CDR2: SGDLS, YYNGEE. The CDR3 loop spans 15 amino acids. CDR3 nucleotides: TGTGCCAGCACCCGTGGGGACAGGGTTAGGGATGAGCAGTTCTTC. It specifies CASTRGDRVRDEQFF.

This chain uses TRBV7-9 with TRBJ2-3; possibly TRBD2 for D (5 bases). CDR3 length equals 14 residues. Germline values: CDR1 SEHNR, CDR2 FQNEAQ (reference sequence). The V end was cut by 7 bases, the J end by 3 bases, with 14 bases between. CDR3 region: CASILGVATDTQYF. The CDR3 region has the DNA TGTGCCAGCATCCTCGGGGTAGCGACAGATACGCAGTATTTT. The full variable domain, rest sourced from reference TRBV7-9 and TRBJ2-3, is DTGVSQNPRHKITKRGQNVTFRCDPISEHNRLYWYRQTLGQGPEFLTYFQNEAQLEKSRLLSDRFSAERPKGSFSTLEIQRTEQGDSAMYLCASILGVATDTQYFGPGTRLTVL.